Included here is one T cell receptor (beta chain) sequence, with context. This clone came up once. No cognate antigen has been identified for it. Base-call qualities are not available, and no considerably larger clone is one nucleotide away. V is cut by 6 bases and J by 7 bases, and the space between the germline ends is 18 bases. The CDR3 goes from the cysteine to the phenylalanine over 14 residues. The CDR3 DNA has 42 bases and is translated from base 1. The CDR1 and CDR2 encoded by the germline V gene are MNHEY and SVGAGI. CD8 naive samples were obtained by positive selection for CCR7 among CD45RO-negative cells, yielding a CD45RA+CCR7+ population from which TemRA cells were excluded. Healthy HIV-negative adults with no recently reported acute infections or vaccinations were included as donors. Every donor was a Caucasian adult living in Nashville, Tennessee, USA. Blood was collected by leukapheresis, and PBMCs were isolated by Ficoll-Histopaque density gradient centrifugation and then cryopreserved in liquid nitrogen vapor phase. Analytical flow cytometry was used to check the purity and quantity of each magnetically sorted T cell population. Genomic DNA was isolated from every sorted fraction and measured by UV absorbance on a Nanodrop 2000c.

The data were obtained in a study of shared clonotypes between healthy human individuals (TCRdb year 2020). About the investigation overall: The cohort comprised two women and a few men aged 18 to 49 years. For each donor, CD4 naive and CD4 memory were each run on three plates, CD8 naive on two plates, and CD8 memory on one plate. The study deeply sequenced blood TCR repertoires of about five healthy adults to estimate repertoire size and the extent of clonotype sharing between individuals. To increase sequencing depth and limit assay-specific biases, different laboratories used diverse techniques to prepare libraries and sequence TCR repertoires. Per donor, leukapheresis produced somewhere between about 0.85 and 8.9 billion PBMCs.

Using the deep immunoSEQ assay, TCR CDR3 regions were amplified from genomic DNA by multiplex PCR. Extracted genomic DNA from each cell subset was spread evenly across all wells of several immunoSEQ 96-well plates, with each plate serving as a replicate. For sorted subsets, 200 to 250 ng of genomic DNA, equivalent to around 29,000 T cell genomes, went into each replicate PCR. Purified libraries were measured with a Qubit 3.0 fluorometer, size-checked on a Bioanalyzer 2100, and measured again with the KAPA Library Quantification kit. A separate single-read 150-cycle Illumina NextSeq 550 flow cell was used to sequence each immunoSEQ 96-well plate. Processing in the source paper ran as follows. Because the immunoSEQ output included only junctional sequences and no quality scores, the filtering could not be the same as the filtering used for full-length reads. To assign V/J genes and CDR3, sequences were annotated using PyIR, a Python wrapper for IgBLAST v1.9, with IMGT germline references. Reads were filtered out if the reads had weak V/J assignments (E-value above 1e-6), no CDR3, stop codons, out-of-frame junctions, or ambiguous translated residues. V3J clonotypes were defined as sequences sharing the same inferred V gene, J gene, and CDR3 amino acid sequence. Percentage overlap between repertoires was calculated by dividing the number of shared unique clonotypes by the size of the smaller repertoire. Repertoire richness was assessed with RTK rarefaction, the Chao1 estimator, and Recon v2.1 estimates of unobserved clonotypes. For all TCRbeta clonotypes obtained by the gDNA method from a few donors, generation probabilities were computed with OLGA. This is the immuneACCESS table as TCRdb keeps it, with only in-frame sequences that have V and J called. A part of the clones is gone; compared with another copy, unresolved V genes explain less than half, and the rest is unexplained. The DNA was the basis for D and trimming; V, J and clone size are from that table. The sample records about 2.1 million clones, about 92% of which are singletons. The ten largest clones capture 1.5% to 2% of the sample.

What the research found in general, with its limitations: Pairwise subsampling led to the expectation that sequencing depth would affect the degree of clonotype sharing among donors. Even with the large sequencing depth, rarefaction of the sorted-subset datasets indicated that sequencing was incomplete. Estimated clonotype richness was generally larger for naive than for memory subsets. Sampling was limited to blood, and TCR repertoires in tissue likely differ from TCR repertoires in blood. Clonotypes shared by all four sorted-subset donors showed higher generation probabilities than non-shared clonotypes. Sharing across a few donors was observed for about 5% of naive CD4, under 4% of naive CD8, roughly 2.3% of memory CD4, and about 0.4% of memory CD8 clonotypes. The small number of donors limited the genetic and exposure-history diversity represented.

This sequence originates from a man aged 18-30 years in good health. Some clones in this sample may be carry-over from other donors' samples. The sequence links TRBV6-5 to TRBJ1-2; there is no confident call for the D gene. Input material: naive CD8+ T cells from PBMCs. Reading the label with the study, this specimen's cell subset or site is: CD45RA+CCR7+. The DNA is as follows: TGTGCCAGCAGCCTAGGACGCACACGGTCTGGCTACACCTTC. It encodes CASSLGRTRSGYTF.